The clone carrying this TCR beta chain came up a few times. These data are taken from a study of blood T cell repertoires in COVID-19. About the research overall: Spain, Italy and the United States supplied samples that represented acute and convalescent COVID-19. In each case, the material was cDNA or gDNA derived from T cells, B-cell-depleted T cells, or PBMCs.

The CDR3 sequence is 13 residues long. Germline V gene sequence: CDR1 SEHNR, CDR2 FQNEAQ (reference sequence). Trimming removed 3 bases at V and 6 bases at J, with 12 bases between. How the authors handled the data: Reference gene primer amplification gave estimated nucleated cell counts. Profiling relied on immunoSEQ multiplex PCR, and the TCRdb table lists in-frame clones only, not all of them. That table is the source of V, J and clone size, and D and trimming were worked out from the DNA. The table lists tens of thousands of clones, about 88% of them singletons, with around 8.5% in the top ten. The sample comprised peripheral blood. The chain recombines TRBV7-9 with TRBJ2-7; a possible D gene is TRBD1 (5 bases). The receptor comes from a man between 60 and 75 years old with active COVID-19. The chain's CDR3 is CASSLVWGTEQYF. The CDR3 region has the DNA TGTGCCAGCAGCTTGGTCTGGGGCACCGAGCAGTACTTC.